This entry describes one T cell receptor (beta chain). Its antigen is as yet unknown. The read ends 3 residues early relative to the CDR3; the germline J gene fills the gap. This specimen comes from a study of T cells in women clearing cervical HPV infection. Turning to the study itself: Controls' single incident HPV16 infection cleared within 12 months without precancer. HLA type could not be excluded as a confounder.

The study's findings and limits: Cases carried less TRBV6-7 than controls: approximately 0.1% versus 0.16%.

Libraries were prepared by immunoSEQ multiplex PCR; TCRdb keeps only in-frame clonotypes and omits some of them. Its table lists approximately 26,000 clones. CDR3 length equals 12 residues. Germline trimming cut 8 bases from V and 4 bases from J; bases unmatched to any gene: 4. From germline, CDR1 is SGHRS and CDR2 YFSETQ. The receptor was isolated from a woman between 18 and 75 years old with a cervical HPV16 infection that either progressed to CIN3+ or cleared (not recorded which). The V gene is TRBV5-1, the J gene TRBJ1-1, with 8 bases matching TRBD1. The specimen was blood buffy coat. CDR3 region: CASKQGGTEAFF. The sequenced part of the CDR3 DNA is TGCGCCAGTAAACAGGGGGGCACTGAA.